The text below deals with one T cell receptor (beta chain). In this sample, this clonotype turned up a few times. Its antigen has not been determined. Qualities for individual bases were not recorded, and no much larger clone is one base off. From a lookup of the germline V gene, CDR1 and CDR2 are MNHNS and SASEGT. The CDR3, from cysteine to phenylalanine, totals 13 residues. This entry keeps only the CDR3 DNA: 39 bases, framed from base 1. The junction carries 9 bases between V and J, which are trimmed by 4 bases and 2 bases respectively. The sample belongs to a study of T cells in Graves' hyperthyroidism and ophthalmopathy (dated by TCRdb to the late 2010s). Regarding the study in general: Peripheral blood was sampled at the time of initial diagnosis, prior to any treatment. The paper describes TCR Vbeta CDR3 sequencing of 130 to 150 peripheral blood samples, made up of 43 ophthalmopathy patients, roughly 75 hyperthyroidism patients and some 17 progressor patients. The study also compared thyroid tissue and blood T-cell repertoires from over 5 Graves' hyperthyroidism patients. To identify distinguishing TCR V-J signatures, a discovery cohort of about 95 patients was used, comprising 43 with Graves' ophthalmopathy and around 60 with stable Graves' hyperthyroidism. The 100 discovery patients were randomly split 7:3 into training and test sets. Whether ophthalmopathy could be predicted prospectively was tested in an independent validation cohort made up of about 18 hyperthyroidism patients plus 17 patients who later progressed to ophthalmopathy. After sampling, hyperthyroidism patients received methimazole starting at 30 mg daily, and ophthalmopathy patients received high-dose intravenous methylprednisolone.

The TCR beta CDR3 regions were amplified from the RNA transcripts. A first-round RT-PCR of the TCR CDR3 used the HTBI primer set with the Qiagen OneStep RT-PCR kit. Libraries were constructed in a second round of multiplex PCR, after which size selection and purification were performed. Sequencing of the libraries was done on an Illumina HiSeq2000 using paired-end 100 bp reads. Per the authors' processing: SOAPnuke was used to process the raw data, throwing out any read that contained adapters or uncalled bases, had a mean Phred below 15, or lacked an exact constant-primer or identifier match. High-quality paired reads were merged with COPE v1.2.5, and unique nucleotide sequences were defined as clonotypes. MiTCR v1.1 was used to align the clonotypes against IMGT TRBV, TRBD and TRBJ reference segments. The analysis included only V-J combinations with a frequency above 0.0001, which together covered around 99% of the repertoires. The TCS score was defined as the ratio of F50 (clonal expansion) to E x V (chaos), calculated using BLOSUM62-based TCRdist between CDR3 peptides within each V-J. Welch's t-statistics and random forest reduced approximately 520 V-J features to 13, which were used in a naive Bayes classifier (R e1071). TCRdb cleaned the public reads at Q25 with fastp, built clones with MiXCR and kept in-frame beta chains. A single entry per CDR3 protein holds the most common genes and DNA from its merged rows. The V and J calls shown here were made by TCRdb, not taken from the authors' results. A total of 350,000 to 500,000 distinct CDR3 sequences appear in this sample, roughly 13% of them only once. Jointly, the top ten make up about 5% of the sample.

A patient counted as having stable Graves' hyperthyroidism if no progression to ophthalmopathy occurred over 18 months of follow-up. The hyperthyroidism patients were between 18 and 65 years old and newly diagnosed, with a disease duration of less than 2 months. Patients with uncontrolled infections, other autoimmune diseases, pregnancy or lactation were excluded. Diagnoses relied on clinical symptoms, serum thyroxine and TRAb, thyroid ultrasound and orbital computed tomography. Ficoll-Paque density gradient centrifugation was used to isolate PBMCs from 8.5 to 10 ml of fresh peripheral blood. Total RNA was extracted with Trizol reagent, and quality was checked on an Agilent 2100 Bioanalyzer. Study-level results and caveats: In cross-validation, a model built on a 13 V-J signature told ophthalmopathy apart from stable hyperthyroidism with approximately 90% sensitivity and 81% to 82% specificity, and in testing the same model reached 80%/75%. Blood samples also contained most of the expanded thyroid clonotypes (frequency above 0.001), which suggests that blood repertoires may reflect thyroid immune responses. No statistical method was used to set the sample size in advance, and investigators knew the group allocation. In validation, the model predicted progression to ophthalmopathy with about 71% sensitivity and 72% to 85% specificity, a median of approximately 6.7 months before onset.

Sequenced input: blood. The receptor was derived from a woman aged 18-29 years with Graves' hyperthyroidism. The rearranged chain carries TRBV6-1 and TRBJ2-7; the D gene is unclear. The bases are TGTGCCAGCAGTGTCGTTCAGGCCTACGAGCAGTACTTC. This encodes CASSVVQAYEQYF.